The 8 T cell receptor beta chains below all came from one sample that was sequenced in a study of T cells in Graves' hyperthyroidism and ophthalmopathy. Authors of the study amplified TCR beta CDR3 regions from RNA transcripts. Using the HTBI primer set, a first-round RT-PCR was run on the TCR CDR3. TCRdb independently ran MiXCR on the multiplex PCR reads; one entry per CDR3 protein. The sample lists 300,000 to 450,000 distinct CDR3 sequences; about 18% were seen once. Sequenced material: blood. Receptors originate from a man between 18 and 29 years old with Graves' ophthalmopathy.

Ten or more counts support this clonotype. The chain has TRBV12-3 or TRBV12-4 and TRBJ2-1, with D possibly matching TRBD1 (6 bases). Deletions cut 5 bases from V and 4 bases from J, with 15 bases between. The CDR3 has 15 amino acids. The CDR3 region is CASSLAGAAYNEQFF. The DNA for the CDR3 is TGTGCCAGCAGTCTTGCAGGGGCGGCATACAATGAGCAGTTCTTC.

This clonotype was seen at least ten times. The chain carries TRBV7-9 and TRBJ2-7, with D perhaps matching TRBD2 (6 bases). This CDR3 is 13 amino acids long. V was clipped by 5 bases and J by 1 base, with 9 bases between them. The germline V gene has CDR1 SEHNR and CDR2 FQNEAQ (reference sequence). The CDR3 loop reads CASSPSGSYEQYF. The CDR3 nucleotides are TGTGCCAGCAGCCCAAGCGGGTCCTACGAGCAGTACTTC. Full variable domain (missing parts from reference TRBV7-9 and TRBJ2-7): DTGVSQNPRHKITKRGQNVTFRCDPISEHNRLYWYRQTLGQGPEFLTYFQNEAQLEKSRLLSDRFSAERPKGSFSTLEIQRTEQGDSAMYLCASSPSGSYEQYFGPGTRLTVT.

The J gene is TRBJ2-7, the V gene TRBV4-1; D possibly uses TRBD1 or TRBD2 (5 bases each). Looked up from germline, CDR1 is MGHRA and CDR2 is YSYEKL. This CDR3 is 16 amino acids long. The V gene lost 4 bases and the J gene lost 0 bases, with 16 bases spanning the gap. CDR3 amino acids: CASSPQKGTASYEQYF. In DNA, the CDR3 is TGCGCCAGCAGCCCCCAGAAAGGGACGGCCTCCTACGAGCAGTACTTC.

V gene TRBV5-1 combines with J gene TRBJ2-1; 9 positions match TRBD2. Germline CDR1 reads SGHRS; CDR2 reads YFSETQ. J lost 10 bases, V lost 5 bases, and 7 bases had no gene match. CDR3 length: 13 amino acids. CDR3 protein: CASSGGGAREQFF. CDR3 nucleotide sequence: TGCGCCAGCAGTGGCGGGGGGGCCCGGGAGCAGTTCTTC.

Only a few counts were recorded for this clonotype. The rearrangement joins TRBV7-9 to TRBJ1-2; D unresolved. V was shortened by 1 base and J by 1 base, with 7 bases between the two germline ends. The CDR3 covers 14 residues. Per the germline V gene, CDR1 is SEHNR and CDR2 is FQNEAQ (reference sequence). CDR3 in amino acids: CASSLETDNYGYTF. The CDR3 DNA reads TGTGCCAGCAGCTTAGAGACCGATAACTATGGCTACACCTTC.

This clonotype was observed a few times. The chain is built from TRBV29-1 and TRBJ1-2; 7 nucleotides agree with TRBD1. CDR3 length equals 12 residues. In germline, CDR1 is SQVTM, CDR2 ANQGSEA. V was pared by 7 bases and J by 6 bases, with 8 bases of the junction left unmatched. The CDR3: CSAPGQANGYTF. Written as DNA, the CDR3 is TGCAGCGCTCCAGGACAGGCGAATGGCTACACCTTC. The full variable domain, its missing parts supplied by reference TRBV29-1 and TRBJ1-2, is SAVISQKPSRDICQRGTSLTIQCQVDSQVTMMFWYRQQPGQSLTLIATANQGSEATYESGFVIDKFPISRPNLTFSTLTVSNMSPEDSSIYLCSAPGQANGYTFGSGTRLTVV.

The rearrangement links TRBV7-6 to TRBJ2-1; 11 nucleotides agree with TRBD2. V lost 2 bases, J lost 0 bases, and 6 bases stayed unmatched. Germline V CDR1 and CDR2: SGHVS, FNYEAQ. This CDR3 spans 18 amino acids. The CDR3: CASSLRASGRSSYNEQFF. The CDR3 DNA is TGTGCCAGCAGCTTAAGGGCTAGCGGGAGGAGCTCCTACAATGAGCAGTTCTTC.

Concerning this clonotype itself: Its ends do not fully match the called genes, so a read error is possible. The rearrangement links TRBV5-1 to TRBJ2-1, with 9 bases that match TRBD2. The length of the CDR3 is 14 residues. Germline-derived CDR1 and CDR2 are SGHRS and YFSETQ. This chain's CDR3 is CASSSGTSIDEQLF. The DNA for the CDR3 is TGCGCCAGCAGCTCCGGGACTAGCATTGATGAGCAGCTCTTC.